This TCR beta chain is drawn from a study of cytomegalovirus exposure and HLA in healthy donors. The donors formed part of the approximately 120-subject validation cohort, distinct from the approximately 670-subject first cohort. General study findings and limits: The classifier reportedly diagnosed cytomegalovirus status with high sensitivity and specificity. Cytomegalovirus association was assigned to around 150 TCR beta chains.

On this clone: The antigen is unknown.

The repertoire was sequenced with immunoSEQ multiplex PCR; TCRdb's copy has only in-frame clones and lacks some. The sample shows about 130,000 clones, roughly 87% of them seen only once. This CDR3 spans 16 amino acids. Germline V lookup: CDR1 LNHDA, CDR2 SQIVND (reference sequence). V shed 1 base, J shed 0 bases, and the junction held 1 base outside the gene matches. The TCR originated in a woman aged 18-30 years in good health and CMV-seronegative. The sequenced sample was PBMCs. The rearrangement uses TRBV19 and TRBJ2-2; 8 positions match TRBD2. The CDR3 spells CASSIVGGANTGELFF. The CDR3 DNA is TGTGCCAGTAGTATAGTCGGGGGGGCGAACACCGGGGAGCTGTTTTTT.